Below, 28 T cell receptor beta chains from the same sample are listed, as sequenced in a study of blood T cells in healthy people across ages. Next came a second PCR, run for about 7 to 12 cycles, which used a sample-barcoded 5' primer along with a J-beta primer mix. MiXCR, run by TCRdb on the 5' RACE reads, gives a single entry per CDR3 protein. Here the sample spans around 1,800,000 distinct CDR3 sequences, approximately 40% being singletons. The sample comprised blood. The receptor source for this set is a human donor in good health.

This chain uses TRBV20-1 with TRBJ2-4; the D is unclear. The V end lost 3 bases, the J end lost 0 bases, and 15 bases lay between the germline ends. The CDR3 length is 16 residues. Germline CDR1 is DFQATT and CDR2 is SNEGSKA (reference sequence). The CDR3 DNA reads TGCAGTGCTAGCGCAATATCGATACTAGCCAAAAACATTCAGTACTTC. Protein product: CSASAISILAKNIQYF.

Worth noting for this clonotype: A read error may produce the germline difference seen at one junction end. This chain links TRBV7-2 with TRBJ2-2; D may match TRBD1 or TRBD2 (5 bases each). This CDR3 has 16 amino acids. Germline CDR1 SGHTA, CDR2 FQGNSA. The chain's CDR3 is CASSFTRGVNTGERFF. In DNA, the CDR3 is TGTGCCAGCAGCTTCACTAGAGGGGTGAACACCGGGGAGCGGTTTTTT.

This clonotype was found a few times. The chain recombines TRBV7-2 with TRBJ2-7, with D possibly called TRBD1 or TRBD2 (5 bases each). Trimming took 3 bases from V and 6 from J, leaving 18 bases between them. This CDR3 region has 15 residues. The germline V gene has CDR1 SGHTA and CDR2 FQGNSA. The DNA for the CDR3 is TGTGCCAGCAGCTTCGAGACACTACCGGGGCGCGAGCAGTACTTC. As protein: CASSFETLPGREQYF.

This clonotype was picked up many times. The J gene is TRBJ2-7, the V gene TRBV6-5; D is undetermined. Trimming took off 2 bases at V and 3 bases at J, with 8 bases between the two ends. Germline lookup yields CDR1 MNHEY and CDR2 SVGAGI. The CDR3 sequence is 13 residues long. CDR3 in amino acids: CASSYRGFYEQYF. DNA of the CDR3: TGTGCCAGCAGTTACAGAGGATTCTACGAGCAGTACTTC.

This clonotype occurred a few times. The V call is TRBV4-1, the J call TRBJ2-1, with 8 bases that match TRBD1. CDR1 and CDR2 from the germline V gene are MGHRA and YSYEKL. This CDR3 contains 17 residues. The J segment lost 11 bases and the V segment lost 3 bases, leaving 18 bases of the junction unmatched. CDR3 in amino acids: CASSHGSRTGWRGKQFF. DNA of the CDR3: TGCGCCAGCAGCCACGGTTCTAGGACAGGGTGGAGAGGGAAGCAGTTCTTC.

The rearrangement links TRBV4-2 to TRBJ1-2; the match to TRBD1 covers 7 bases. Germline CDR1 is LGHNA and CDR2 is YNFKEQ. V lost 1 base and J lost 2; bases outside the gene matches: 7. The CDR3 has 16 residues. This CDR3 is CASSQGRQGINYGYTF. For the CDR3, the DNA is TGTGCCAGCAGCCAAGGGCGACAGGGAATAAACTATGGCTACACCTTC.

The chain links TRBV20-1 to TRBJ2-1, with a possible D match to TRBD2 (7 bases). The CDR3 is made up of 14 amino acids. Trimming removed 5 bases from V and 6 bases from J, with 17 bases in between. Germline CDR1 reads DFQATT; CDR2 reads SNEGSKA (reference sequence). The CDR3 nucleotides are TGCAGTGCTTTCCCGGGGCGGGGGCCCAATGAGCAGTTCTTC. It encodes CSAFPGRGPNEQFF.

The V and J genes are TRBV27 and TRBJ2-6, with unresolved D. V was pared by 4 bases and J by 0 bases, with 10 bases between. Germline lookup yields CDR1 MNHEY and CDR2 SMNVEV (reference sequence). The CDR3 runs 16 residues. The CDR3 sequence is CASSSVRGSGANVLTF. The CDR3 coding sequence is TGTGCCAGCAGTTCAGTTCGAGGCTCTGGGGCCAACGTCCTGACTTTC.

A few counts support this clonotype. J is TRBJ1-2 and V is TRBV12-3 or TRBV12-4; the D gene is possibly TRBD1 (5 bases). V was pared by 8 bases and J by 6 bases, with 22 bases between. This CDR3 comprises 15 residues. The CDR3: CASALLGVENDGYTF. The DNA of the CDR3 is TGTGCCAGCGCCCTCTTAGGGGTGGAGAATGATGGCTACACCTTC.

The J gene is TRBJ2-1, the V gene TRBV7-7; TRBD2 aligns across 11 bases. The CDR3 covers 16 residues. Germline loops: CDR1 SSHAT, CDR2 FNYEAQ (reference sequence). V shed 3 bases and J 7 bases; nucleotides not matched to a gene: 8. The CDR3: CASSFSGGAGENEQFF. The CDR3 DNA reads TGTGCCAGCAGCTTTAGCGGGGGGGCCGGGGAAAATGAGCAGTTCTTC.

The rearrangement links TRBV12-3 or TRBV12-4 to TRBJ1-5; D is ambiguous. Trimming took 6 bases from V and 9 from J, leaving 15 bases between them. The CDR3 loop spans 13 amino acids. The DNA of the CDR3 is TGTGCCAGCAGGGCGCGCCAGCATCGGCCCCAGCATTTT. Encoded protein: CASRARQHRPQHF.

The chain employs TRBV7-2 and TRBJ2-3; 8 positions match TRBD2. The junction had 14 bases not matched to a gene; V was cut back by 2 bases and J by 10 bases. The germline gives CDR1 SGHTA, CDR2 FQGNSA. The CDR3 runs to 16 residues. The CDR3 loop reads CASSLTSGGAPNAQYF. CDR3 sequence (DNA): TGTGCCAGCAGCTTAACAAGCGGGGGTGCGCCGAATGCGCAGTATTTT.

As for this clonotype: It may be a read error: a sequence one base away is much more abundant. The rearrangement uses TRBV7-2 and TRBJ2-1; D perhaps matches TRBD2 (7 bases). The germline V gene encodes CDR1 SGHTA and CDR2 FQGNSA. V lost 5 bases and J 10 bases, leaving 12 bases between the germline ends. CDR3 size: 12 residues. The CDR3 bases are TGTGCCAGCAGCGGGGGGGGCTACGAGCAGTTCTTC. Translating gives CASSGGGYEQFF.

The chain recombines TRBV5-1 with TRBJ2-4; no reliable D call. The end of the DNA is better explained by TRBJ2-5, so the J call may be wrong. This CDR3 is 13 amino acids long. The germline CDR1 and CDR2 sequences are SGHRS and YFSETQ. Written as DNA, the CDR3 is TGCGCCAGCAGCTTTGCAATCGCGGAGACCCAGTACTTC. It translates to CASSFAIAETQYF.

This clonotype was counted between two and nine times. The chain is built from TRBV20-1 and TRBJ2-7, with 9 bases lining up with TRBD2. Unmatched junction bases numbered 11, after V lost 4 bases and J lost 10 bases. Germline CDR1 reads DFQATT; CDR2 reads SNEGSKA (reference sequence). The CDR3 has 13 amino acids. CDR3 sequence reads: CSANAGGLSTQYF. DNA for the CDR3: TGCAGTGCTAATGCGGGGGGGCTATCTACCCAGTACTTC.

This clonotype was seen a few times. The V call is TRBV6-2 or TRBV6-3, the J call TRBJ2-1; D not certain. Trimming removed 6 bases from V and 8 bases from J, with 14 bases in between. Germline CDR1 MNHEY, CDR2 SVGEGT. This CDR3 contains 13 residues. The CDR3, as DNA: TGTGCCAGCAGCGACCGCGGCGTTGATGAGCAGTTCTTC. Amino acid sequence: CASSDRGVDEQFF.

This sequence joins TRBV20-1 and TRBJ1-5, with D possibly being TRBD1 (5 bases). The CDR3 extends over 13 amino acids. Germline V gives CDR1 DFQATT, CDR2 SNEGSKA (reference sequence). Between the trimmed V and J ends, which lost 7 bases and 0 bases, there was a span of 10 bases. CDR3 sequence: CSGSGGSNQPQHF. The CDR3 nucleotides are TGCAGTGGTAGTGGGGGTAGCAATCAGCCCCAGCATTTT.

The sample holds many counts of this clonotype. This chain joins TRBV9 and TRBJ2-7; 7 bases agree with TRBD2. The ends lost 3 bases at V and 3 bases at J; junction bases unmatched: 3. This CDR3 comprises 13 residues. Germline assignment: CDR1 SGDLS and CDR2 YYNGEE. CDR3 sequence (DNA): TGTGCCAGCAGCGCTGGGGGGGTCTACGAGCAGTACTTC. Translation gives CASSAGGVYEQYF. The whole variable domain, remainder taken from reference TRBV9 and TRBJ2-7, is DSGVTQTPKHLITATGQRVTLRCSPRSGDLSVYWYQQSLDQGLQFLIQYYNGEERAKGNILERFSAQQFPDLHSELNLSSLELGDSALYFCASSAGGVYEQYFGPGTRLTVT.

The rearrangement links TRBV9 to TRBJ2-1; TRBD1 is a possible D gene (6 bases). This CDR3 comprises 20 residues. The germline CDR1 and CDR2 sequences are SGDLS and YYNGEE. Trimming removed 4 bases at V and 2 bases at J, with 28 bases between. CDR3 region: CASSSQGQGERPIAYNEQFF. For the CDR3, the DNA is TGTGCCAGCAGCTCCCAGGGGCAGGGTGAACGGCCCATCGCCTACAATGAGCAGTTCTTC.

The J gene is TRBJ2-3, the V gene TRBV6-2 or TRBV6-3; D ambiguous. The CDR3 has 16 amino acids. In germline, CDR1 is MNHEY, CDR2 SVGEGT. V was trimmed by 2 bases and J by 2 bases, leaving 14 bases between them. The CDR3 DNA reads as TGTGCCAGCAGTTACCCGAAAGTCCCTAACACAGATACGCAGTATTTT. The encoded protein is CASSYPKVPNTDTQYF.

This clonotype was observed a handful of times. This chain joins TRBV14 and TRBJ2-1; D not certain. This CDR3 comprises 16 residues. In germline, CDR1 is SGHDN, CDR2 FVKESK. With 1 base removed from V and 4 bases from J, the gap between germline ends came to 14 bases. The CDR3 DNA follows: TGTGCCAGCAGCCAAGTGAAAGGACGTTTTTACAATGAGCAGTTCTTC. Amino acid sequence: CASSQVKGRFYNEQFF.

The chain has TRBV29-1 and TRBJ2-5; TRBD1 matches 10 bases. Germline loops: CDR1 SQVTM, CDR2 ANQGSEA. V lost 7 bases to trimming and J lost 5 bases; unmatched junction nucleotides: 4. The CDR3 totals 12 residues. In DNA, the CDR3 is TGCAGCGGCGGACAGGGGGACGAGACCCAGTACTTC. This encodes CSGGQGDETQYF.

The CDR3 spells CAISSTDTYEQYF. The CDR3 DNA reads as TGTGCCATCAGCTCGACGGATACCTACGAGCAGTACTTC. The V call is TRBV10-3, the J call TRBJ2-7; D unresolved. This CDR3 region has 13 residues. The germline gives CDR1 ENHRY, CDR2 SYGVKD. Deletions cut 6 bases from V and 2 bases from J, with 11 bases between.

The chain has TRBV4-2 and TRBJ1-2; 7 positions match TRBD1. Per the germline V gene, CDR1 is LGHNA and CDR2 is YNFKEQ. This CDR3 contains 15 residues. V lost 0 bases, J lost 4 bases, and 5 bases stayed unmatched. CDR3 region: CASSQELDRIYGYTF. The CDR3 DNA reads as TGTGCCAGCAGCCAAGAACTGGACAGGATCTATGGCTACACCTTC.

The V and J genes are TRBV5-1 and TRBJ1-2; unclear D gene. Germline CDR1 SGHRS, CDR2 YFSETQ. The V gene lost 3 bases and the J gene lost 4 bases, with 16 bases spanning the gap. The CDR3 contains 15 residues. DNA for the CDR3: TGCGCCAGCAGCTCAGAGCCCGGCAACTTCTATGGCTACACCTTC. Its translation is CASSSEPGNFYGYTF.

This clonotype was seen repeatedly, ten times or more. V and J are TRBV7-6 and TRBJ2-5; 7 nucleotides match TRBD2. Trimming took 2 bases from V and 2 from J; bases not matched to a gene: 2. From germline, CDR1 is SGHVS and CDR2 FNYEAQ. The CDR3 totals 14 residues. The chain's CDR3 is CASSLLGGQETQYF. CDR3 coding DNA: TGTGCCAGCAGCTTATTGGGGGGGCAAGAGACCCAGTACTTC.

This clonotype has at least ten counts. The genes are TRBV29-1 and TRBJ2-1, with a weak D call TRBD1 (7 bases). The CDR3 consists of 14 residues. In germline, CDR1 is SQVTM, CDR2 ANQGSEA. Trimming removed 6 bases from V and 0 bases from J, with 12 bases in between. In DNA, the CDR3 is TGCAGCGTCCACAGGGGAGGCTCCTACAATGAGCAGTTCTTC. This sequence encodes CSVHRGGSYNEQFF.

The chain joins TRBV20-1 to TRBJ2-7; 8 bases align to TRBD1. The CDR3 has 13 amino acids. Germline V gene data show CDR1 as DFQATT and CDR2 as SNEGSKA (reference sequence). V was clipped by 8 bases and J by 4 bases; unmatched bases: 10. CDR3 protein: CSPTDRGLYEQYF. The CDR3 DNA is TGCAGTCCCACAGACAGGGGATTATACGAGCAGTACTTC.